Below, 14 T cell receptor beta chains from the same sample are listed, as sequenced in a study of T-cell memory formation after mild COVID-19. MiXCR was run by TCRdb on the 5' RACE reads, yielding one entry per CDR3 protein. This table has just over 300,000 distinct CDR3 sequences, roughly a fifth appearing once. Sequenced material: PBMCs or a T cell subset sorted from them (not recorded which). All receptors come from a man aged 18-30 years who had mild COVID-19 (a few samples of this study predate the infection). Cell type and time point are not known.

This clonotype has just a few counts. The V gene is TRBV7-2, the J gene TRBJ1-2; D is possibly TRBD1 (5 bases). Trimming stripped 5 bases from V and 6 bases from J, with 25 bases between. Germline CDR1 SGHTA, CDR2 FQGNSA. The CDR3 loop spans 17 amino acids. The CDR3 coding sequence is TGTGCCAGCAGCCCCCGTGAACCCACGGGGCGACGGGATGGCTACACCTTC. It encodes CASSPREPTGRRDGYTF.

This chain joins TRBV7-9 and TRBJ2-5; 8 bases match TRBD2. The CDR3 has 15 amino acids. Per germline, CDR1 SEHNR and CDR2 FQNEAQ (reference sequence). The V gene end was trimmed by 4 bases and the J gene end by 4 bases; junction bases not matched to a gene: 8. The CDR3: CASSSRGGRRETQYF. Written as DNA, the CDR3 is TGTGCCAGCAGCTCCCGGGGGGGCAGAAGAGAGACCCAGTACTTC.

V usage is TRBV7-9 and J usage is TRBJ1-1; TRBD1 is a possible D gene (6 bases). The CDR3 extends over 14 amino acids. V was pared by 4 bases and J by 5 bases, with 14 bases between. Germline V gives CDR1 SEHNR, CDR2 FQNEAQ (reference sequence). The CDR3 bases are TGTGCCAGCAGCTCACAGGGCCAGGGGACTGAAGCTTTCTTT. Its translation: CASSSQGQGTEAFF. Filled out from reference TRBV7-9 and TRBJ1-1, the complete variable domain reads DTGVSQNPRHKITKRGQNVTFRCDPISEHNRLYWYRQTLGQGPEFLTYFQNEAQLEKSRLLSDRFSAERPKGSFSTLEIQRTEQGDSAMYLCASSSQGQGTEAFFGQGTRLTVV.

The chain couples TRBV4-1 to TRBJ2-3, with 7 positions matching TRBD2. The trim removed 0 bases at V and 1 base at J, leaving 4 bases unmatched. This CDR3 contains 16 residues. The V gene's germline CDR1 is MGHRA and CDR2 YSYEKL. The CDR3 DNA reads TGCGCCAGCAGCCAAGAATCGGCGGGGGGCACAGATACGCAGTATTTT. Its protein product is CASSQESAGGTDTQYF.

The chain is built from TRBV12-3 or TRBV12-4 and TRBJ1-6; D might be TRBD1 (5 bases). This CDR3 has 13 residues. The ends were cut back, 5 bases at V and 8 bases at J, with 10 bases in the middle. CDR3 loop: CASSAAGYSPLHF. DNA for the CDR3: TGTGCCAGCAGTGCCGCAGGGTATTCACCCCTCCACTTT.

This clonotype was detected once. The DNA for the CDR3 is TGTGCCAGTAGCCCGTGGGGGGAAGGAGTCAATCAGCCCCAGCATTTT. Protein product: CASSPWGEGVNQPQHF. The chain joins TRBV19 to TRBJ1-5; D is perhaps TRBD1 (5 bases). This CDR3 has 16 amino acids. CDR1 and CDR2 from the germline V gene are LNHDA and SQIVND (reference sequence). V dropped 6 bases and J dropped 3 bases, with 18 bases sitting between them.

This clonotype was counted at least ten times. CDR3 nucleotides: TGTGCCAGCCCTTTCGCAGAGCAGTACTTC. Translated: CASPFAEQYF. V and J are TRBV21-1 and TRBJ2-7. TRBV21-1 is a pseudogene locus. The CDR3 contains 10 residues.

This sequence joins TRBV10-3 and TRBJ1-2, with 9 bases lining up with TRBD1. This CDR3 has 12 amino acids. V was clipped by 10 bases and J by 6 bases; unmatched bases: 6. The germline CDR1 and CDR2 sequences are ENHRY and SYGVKD. CDR3 coding DNA: TGTGCCAGTGACAGGGGGGATAATGGCTACACCTTC. Translation: CASDRGDNGYTF.

The rearrangement links TRBV24-1 to TRBJ2-3, with no clear D. Between the trimmed V and J ends, which lost 3 bases and 4 bases, there was a span of 10 bases. The CDR3 sequence is 14 residues long. Germline V CDR1 and CDR2: KGHDR, SFDVKD. The CDR3 loop is CATSDPAMADTQYF. The CDR3 DNA sequence: TGTGCCACCAGTGATCCTGCTATGGCAGATACGCAGTATTTT.

This clonotype was counted only a few times. The rearrangement links TRBV24-1 to TRBJ2-3; 7 bases fit TRBD2. Germline values: CDR1 KGHDR, CDR2 SFDVKD. The CDR3 has 16 amino acids. Losses at the gene ends were 1 base for V and 3 bases for J; bases not matched to a gene: 6. CDR3: CATSDLAGSRTDTQYF. The CDR3 bases are TGTGCCACCAGTGATTTAGCGGGGAGTAGAACAGATACGCAGTATTTT.

The V gene is TRBV4-2, the J gene TRBJ2-1; 9 bases map to TRBD2. The germline CDR1 and CDR2 sequences are LGHNA and YNFKEQ. Trimming cost V 0 bases and J 6 bases; bases outside gene matches: 6. This CDR3 contains 16 residues. The CDR3 here is CASSQEGGGDLNEQFF. CDR3 sequence (DNA): TGTGCCAGCAGCCAAGAAGGCGGGGGGGACCTCAATGAGCAGTTCTTC.

The chain combines TRBV2 with TRBJ2-7; D possibly uses TRBD1 or TRBD2 (5 bases each). With 0 bases removed from V and 0 bases from J, the gap between germline ends came to 15 bases. Germline CDR1 reads SNHLY; CDR2 reads FYNNEI. This CDR3 is 17 amino acids long. CDR3 sequence reads: CASSEAAEGPSSYEQYF. The CDR3 DNA reads as TGTGCCAGCAGTGAAGCGGCTGAGGGGCCAAGCTCCTACGAGCAGTACTTC.

The CDR3 spells CASSLSGGAGGGELFF. For the CDR3, the DNA is TGTGCCAGCAGTCTTAGCGGGGGGGCCGGAGGCGGGGAGCTGTTTTTT. The gene calls are TRBV12-3 or TRBV12-4 and TRBJ2-2, with 11 nucleotides matching TRBD2. After removal of 5 bases from V and 7 bases from J, the junction contained 9 bases not matched to a gene. The CDR3 totals 16 residues.

This chain uses TRBV4-3 with TRBJ2-1; perhaps D is TRBD1 or TRBD2 (6 bases each). Per the germline V gene, CDR1 is LGHNA and CDR2 is YSLEER. This CDR3 contains 15 residues. Trimming shortened V by 0 bases and J by 11 bases, and 17 bases separated the two germline ends. The chain's CDR3 is CASSQDRRGQDKQFF. The CDR3 region has the DNA TGCGCCAGCAGCCAAGATCGTCGGGGGCAGGATAAGCAGTTCTTC.